The sample holds a few counts of the clone carrying this T cell receptor beta chain. This CDR3 is built from 11 residues. Trimming cost V 9 bases and J 5 bases, with 10 bases left between them. Germline CDR1 and CDR2: SNHLY and FYNNEI. The data belong to a study of cytomegalovirus exposure and HLA in healthy donors. A multiplex PCR was run with 60 Vbeta primers and 13 Jbeta primers. Clones were read by immunoSEQ multiplex PCR, and TCRdb kept only the in-frame ones, dropping some. The data show a few hundred thousand clones, over 75% seen once. Sequenced material: PBMCs. V and J are TRBV2 and TRBJ1-1; D is undetermined. The receptor was derived from a girl aged 2-15 years in good health and CMV-seronegative. DNA of the CDR3: TGTGCCAGTCGGAGCGGGACTGAAGCTTTCTTT. Its protein is CASRSGTEAFF.